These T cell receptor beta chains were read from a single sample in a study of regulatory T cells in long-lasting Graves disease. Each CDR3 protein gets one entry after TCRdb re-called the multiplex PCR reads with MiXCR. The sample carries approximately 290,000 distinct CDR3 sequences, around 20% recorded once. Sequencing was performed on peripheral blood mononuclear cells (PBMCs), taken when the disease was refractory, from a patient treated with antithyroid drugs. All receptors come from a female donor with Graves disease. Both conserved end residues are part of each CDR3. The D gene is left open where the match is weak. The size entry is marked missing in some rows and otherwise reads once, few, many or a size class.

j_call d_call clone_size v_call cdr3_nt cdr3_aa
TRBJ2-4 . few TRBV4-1 TGCGCCAGCAGCCAAGAACCCTTAGCCAAAAACATTCAGTACTTC CASSQEPLAKNIQYF
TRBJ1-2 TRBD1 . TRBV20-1 TGCAGTGCTAGAAGGGCCAGGGGGGACCTCGGGTATGGCTACACCTTC CSARRARGDLGYGYTF
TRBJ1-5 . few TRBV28 TGTGCCAGCAGTTTATCTAGCAGGGGCGGTCAGCCCCAGCATTTT CASSLSSRGGQPQHF
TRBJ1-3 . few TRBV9 TGTGCCAGCAGCAATGGGGACATGGCAGGAAACACCATATATTTT CASSNGDMAGNTIYF
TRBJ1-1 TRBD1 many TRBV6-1 TGTGCCAGCAGACCAGACAGGGTCGCTGAAGCTTTCTTT CASRPDRVAEAFF
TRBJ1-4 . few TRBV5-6 TGTGCCAGCAGGACCGGGACCGGGTACGAAAAACTGTTTTTT CASRTGTGYEKLFF
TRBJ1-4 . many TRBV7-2 TGTGCCAGCAGCGTAGGCCGGAGGGCGTCAACTAATGAAAAACTGTTTTTT CASSVGRRASTNEKLFF
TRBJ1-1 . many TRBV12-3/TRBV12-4 TGTGCCAGCAGTTTAGCGACGGGGGGAACTGAAGCTTTCTTT CASSLATGGTEAFF
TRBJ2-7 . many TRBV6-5 TGTGCCAGCAGTTGGGGAGACGGGTACTACGAGCAGTACTTC CASSWGDGYYEQYF
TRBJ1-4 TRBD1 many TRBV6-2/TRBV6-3 TGTGCCAGCAGTTACTCTGTACGGACAGGGCGAAATGAAAAACTGTTTTTT CASSYSVRTGRNEKLFF
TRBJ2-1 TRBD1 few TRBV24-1 TGTGCCACCAGTGATTTAGACAGGGGCAATGAGCAGTTCTTC CATSDLDRGNEQFF
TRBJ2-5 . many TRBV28 TGTGCCAGCAGCCAAGGACTGGTGGGGGAGACCCAGTACTTC CASSQGLVGETQYF
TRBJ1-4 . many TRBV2 TGTGCCAGCAGTGCACAGGGAGGGAAACTGTTTTTT CASSAQGGKLFF
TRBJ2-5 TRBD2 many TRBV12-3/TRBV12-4 TGTGCCAGCAGCCCAATTGGAGCGGGAGGTGAGACCCAGTACTTC CASSPIGAGGETQYF
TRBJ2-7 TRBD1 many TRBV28 TGTGCCAGCAGGATAGGGACAGGGGGATCCTACGAGCAGTACTTC CASRIGTGGSYEQYF
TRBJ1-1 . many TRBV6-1 TGTGCCAGCAGTGAAGTCGGAGGGAACACTGAAGCTTTCTTT CASSEVGGNTEAFF
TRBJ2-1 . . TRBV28 TGTGCCAGCAGTTTAATGAGAGACTACAATGAGCAGTTCTTC CASSLMRDYNEQFF
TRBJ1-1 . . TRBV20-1 TGCAGTGCACGCGGCATGAACACTGAAGCTTTCTTT CSARGMNTEAFF
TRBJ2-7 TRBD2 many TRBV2 TGTGCCAGCACCGGTAGTAGCGGGTTGGGTGGAGAGCAGTACTTC CASTGSSGLGGEQYF
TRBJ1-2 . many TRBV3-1 TGTGCCAGCAGCTATGCAGGGGCTAACTATGGCTACACCTTC CASSYAGANYGYTF
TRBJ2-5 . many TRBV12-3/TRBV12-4 TGTGCCAGCAGCCGCGCTAGCGTTTACCAAGAGACCCAGTACTTC CASSRASVYQETQYF
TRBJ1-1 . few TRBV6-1 TGTGCCAGCCTTTACAGGGTGAACACTGAAGCTTTCTTT CASLYRVNTEAFF
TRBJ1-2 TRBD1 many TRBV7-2 TGTGCCAGCAGCCCTAACAGGCTGGGGGACAGAAGTCCGAACTATGGCTACACCTTC CASSPNRLGDRSPNYGYTF
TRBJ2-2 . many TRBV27 TGTGCCAGCAGTTCCCACCGATCTTCGGAAGGGCCCACCGGGGAGCTGTTTTTT CASSSHRSSEGPTGELFF
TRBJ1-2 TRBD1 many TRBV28 TGTGCCAGCAGCCTCGGACAGGGTCGAGGCTACACCTTC CASSLGQGRGYTF
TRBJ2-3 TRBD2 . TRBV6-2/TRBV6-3 TGTGCCAGCGGAAAACTAGCGATTATAAGCGCAGATACGCAGTATTTT CASGKLAIISADTQYF
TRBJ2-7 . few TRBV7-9 TGTGCCAGCAGCTTAGGTGACATCTCCTACGAGCAGTACTTC CASSLGDISYEQYF
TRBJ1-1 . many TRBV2 TGTGCCAGCAGTGAACCGGAGGACACTGAAGCTTTCTTT CASSEPEDTEAFF
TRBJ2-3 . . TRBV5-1 TGCGCCAGCAGCTTGGCCCCAGGCGCAGATACGCAGTATTTT CASSLAPGADTQYF
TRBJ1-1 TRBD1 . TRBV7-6 TGTGCCAGCAGCAAGACCGACAGGGCGAACACTGAAGCTTTCTTT CASSKTDRANTEAFF
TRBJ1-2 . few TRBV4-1 TGCGCCAGCAGCCAGTTAACGAACTATGGCTACACCTTC CASSQLTNYGYTF
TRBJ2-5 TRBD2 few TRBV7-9 TGTGCCAGCAGCTTCGGACTAGCGGGAGGGCCCCATCAAGAGACCCAGTACTTC CASSFGLAGGPHQETQYF
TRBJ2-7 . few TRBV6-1 TGTGCCAGCGGACAGACATCCTACGAGCAGTACTTC CASGQTSYEQYF
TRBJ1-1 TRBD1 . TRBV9 TGTGCCAGCAGCACAACCGGGACAGCCAGTGGGAAAGCTTTCTTT CASSTTGTASGKAFF
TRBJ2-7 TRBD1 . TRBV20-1 TGCAGTGCTAGAGGAGACAGGGGGCGGTACGAGCAGTACTTC CSARGDRGRYEQYF
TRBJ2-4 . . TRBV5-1 TGCGCCCGACCCAGAAGGGGGGGCGCTGCCAAAAACATTCAGTACTTC CARPRRGGAAKNIQYF
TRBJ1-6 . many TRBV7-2 TGTGCCAGCAGCTTATCCAGCTCCTATAATTCACCCCTCCACTTT CASSLSSSYNSPLHF
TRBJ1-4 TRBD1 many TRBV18 TGTGCCAGCTCACCGGGACAGCCTAATGAAAAACTGTTTTTT CASSPGQPNEKLFF
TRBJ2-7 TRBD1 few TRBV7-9 TGTGCCAGCAGCTCGACTCCGGACAGGGAGTCCTACGAGCAGTACTTC CASSSTPDRESYEQYF
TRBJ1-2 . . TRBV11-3 TGTGCCAGCAGCTCCCACTCGGACGGCTATGGCTACACCTTC CASSSHSDGYGYTF
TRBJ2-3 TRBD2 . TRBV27 TGTGCCAGCAGTTTATCCATAGCGGGAGAAGCAGATACGCAGTATTTT CASSLSIAGEADTQYF
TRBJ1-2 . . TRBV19 TGTGCCAGTAGTATCGGTAACGCCGGTGTCTATGGCTACACCTTC CASSIGNAGVYGYTF
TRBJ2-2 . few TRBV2 TGTGCCAGCAGAGAGACTCGGAACACCGGGGAGCTGTTTTTT CASRETRNTGELFF
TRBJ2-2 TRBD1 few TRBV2 TGTGCCAGTGGGACAGGAGAAACCGGGGAGCTGTTTTTT CASGTGETGELFF
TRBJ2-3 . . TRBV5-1 TGCGCCAGCAGCTTGGGACAGTACACAGATACGCAGTATTTT CASSLGQYTDTQYF
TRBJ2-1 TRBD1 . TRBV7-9 TGTGCCAGCAGGGGACAGGTATCCTACAATGAGCAGTTCTTC CASRGQVSYNEQFF
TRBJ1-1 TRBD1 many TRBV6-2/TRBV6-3 TGTGCCAGCAGTGAAGCAGGGACAGGGGTTGGAGCTTTCTTT CASSEAGTGVGAFF
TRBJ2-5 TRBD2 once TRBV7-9 TGTGCCAGCAGCGTTGGACTAGCGGGAGGGGAAGAGACCCAGTACTTC CASSVGLAGGEETQYF
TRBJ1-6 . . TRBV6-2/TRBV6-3 TGTGCCAGCAGTTACTCGATAGTCCAGGCGGGGTCACCCCTCCACTTT CASSYSIVQAGSPLHF
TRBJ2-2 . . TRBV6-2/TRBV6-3 TGTGCCAGCAGGCCACCGTTTTATCTCGGGGGCATCGGGGAGCTGTTTTTT CASRPPFYLGGIGELFF
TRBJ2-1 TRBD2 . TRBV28 TGTGCCAGCAGACTAGCGCCCAACTACAATGAGCAGTTCTTC CASRLAPNYNEQFF
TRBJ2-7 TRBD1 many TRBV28 TGTGCCAGCAGACGACGGACAGGGGGCCGCGAGCAGTACTTC CASRRRTGGREQYF
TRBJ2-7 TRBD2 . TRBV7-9 TGTGCCAGCAGCTTAGGCCCCGCGGGAGATGAGTACGAGCAGTACTTC CASSLGPAGDEYEQYF
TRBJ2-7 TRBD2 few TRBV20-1 TGCAGTGCTAGCCTACCCCCAAGCGGGGGTCTCGAGCAGTACTTC CSASLPPSGGLEQYF
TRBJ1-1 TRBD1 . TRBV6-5 TGTGCCAGCAGTTACGGCGGGACAGCCATCGATTTCTTT CASSYGGTAIDFF